This T cell receptor beta chain emerged from a study of blood T cell repertoires in COVID-19. Study-level information: PBMCs, B-cell-depleted T cells, or T cells were the source of the cDNA or gDNA that made up the material.

Source study methods: Quantification of nucleated cells was approximated via reference gene primer amplification. Profiled with immunoSEQ multiplex PCR; TCRdb holds only in-frame clones, not every one. V, J and clone size are taken as reported in that table, and D and trimming were inferred from the DNA itself. The sample lists 50,000 to 75,000 clones; more than 75% were seen once. Germline assignment: CDR1 SGHVS and CDR2 FQNEAQ. This CDR3 spans 17 amino acids. V shed 0 bases and J 7 bases; nucleotides not matched to a gene: 14. The TCR was taken from a man aged 55 to 70 with acute or convalescent COVID-19. Sequenced input: peripheral blood. The rearrangement uses TRBV7-8 and TRBJ1-2; 7 nucleotides align to TRBD1. This CDR3 is CASSLARRASGGAGYTF. In DNA form, the CDR3 reads TGTGCCAGCAGCTTAGCGCGCAGGGCCTCAGGGGGAGCTGGCTACACCTTC.